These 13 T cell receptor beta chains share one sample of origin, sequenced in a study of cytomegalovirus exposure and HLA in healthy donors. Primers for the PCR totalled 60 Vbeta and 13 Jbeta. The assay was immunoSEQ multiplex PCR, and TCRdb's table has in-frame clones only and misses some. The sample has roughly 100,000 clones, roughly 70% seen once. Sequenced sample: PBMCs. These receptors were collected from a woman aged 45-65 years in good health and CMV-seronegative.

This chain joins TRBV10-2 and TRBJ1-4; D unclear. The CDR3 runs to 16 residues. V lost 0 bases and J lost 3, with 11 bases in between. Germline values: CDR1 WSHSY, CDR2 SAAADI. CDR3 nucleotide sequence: TGCGCCAGCAGTGAGTCGATGTGGAGATCTAATGAAAAACTGTTTTTT. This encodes CASSESMWRSNEKLFF.

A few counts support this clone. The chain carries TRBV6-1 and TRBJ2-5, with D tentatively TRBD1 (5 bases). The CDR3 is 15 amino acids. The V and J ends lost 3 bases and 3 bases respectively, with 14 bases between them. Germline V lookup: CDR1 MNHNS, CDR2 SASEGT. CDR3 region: CASSDHPWGKETQYF. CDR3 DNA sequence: TGTGCCAGCAGTGACCACCCGTGGGGCAAAGAGACCCAGTACTTC.

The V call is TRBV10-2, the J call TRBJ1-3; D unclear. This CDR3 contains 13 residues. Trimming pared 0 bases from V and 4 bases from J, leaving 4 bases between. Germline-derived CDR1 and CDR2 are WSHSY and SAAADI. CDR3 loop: CASSESQGNTIYF. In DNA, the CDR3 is TGCGCCAGCAGTGAGTCGCAGGGAAACACCATATATTTT.

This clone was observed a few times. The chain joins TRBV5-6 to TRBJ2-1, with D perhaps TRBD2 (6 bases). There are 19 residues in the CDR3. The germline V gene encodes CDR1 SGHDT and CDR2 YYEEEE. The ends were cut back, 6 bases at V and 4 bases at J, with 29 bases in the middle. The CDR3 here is CASIEDLAGPPETYNEQFF. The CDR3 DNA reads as TGTGCCAGCATCGAAGATCTGGCGGGACCGCCTGAAACTTACAATGAGCAGTTCTTC.

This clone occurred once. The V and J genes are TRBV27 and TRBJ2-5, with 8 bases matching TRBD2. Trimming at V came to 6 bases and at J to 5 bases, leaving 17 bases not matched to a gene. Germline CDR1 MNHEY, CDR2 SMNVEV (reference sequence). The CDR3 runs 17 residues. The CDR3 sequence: CASRLSPVGGAGETQYF. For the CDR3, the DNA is TGTGCCAGCAGACTCTCGCCGGTCGGGGGGGCCGGGGAGACCCAGTACTTC.

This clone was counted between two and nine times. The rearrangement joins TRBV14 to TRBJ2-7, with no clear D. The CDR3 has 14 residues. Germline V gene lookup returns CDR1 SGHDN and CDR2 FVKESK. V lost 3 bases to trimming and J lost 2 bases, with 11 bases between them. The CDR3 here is CASSHTSRTYEQYF. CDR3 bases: TGTGCCAGCAGCCACACTTCCAGGACCTACGAGCAGTACTTC.

The CDR3 bases are TGCGCCAGCAGCCGGGGACAGGGGACTGAAGCTTTCTTT. It encodes CASSRGQGTEAFF. This chain links TRBV4-1 with TRBJ1-1; 10 bases are a match to TRBD1. Germline V gives CDR1 MGHRA, CDR2 YSYEKL. This CDR3 is 13 amino acids long. The V gene end was trimmed by 4 bases and the J gene end by 5 bases; junction bases not matched to a gene: 1.

The CDR3 DNA reads TGTGCCAGTAGTATTGCGGGAGTTGGAAACGAGCAGTACTTC. It encodes CASSIAGVGNEQYF. The rearrangement uses TRBV19 and TRBJ2-7, with 7 bases identical to TRBD2. Per germline, CDR1 LNHDA and CDR2 SQIVND (reference sequence). After removal of 3 bases from V and 5 bases from J, the junction contained 7 bases not matched to a gene. The CDR3 loop spans 14 amino acids.

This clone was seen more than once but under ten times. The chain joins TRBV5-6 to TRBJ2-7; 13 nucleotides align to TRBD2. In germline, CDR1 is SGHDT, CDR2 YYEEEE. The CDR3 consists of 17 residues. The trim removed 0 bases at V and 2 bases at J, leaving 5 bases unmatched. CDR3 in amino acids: CASSLGGGTSGAYEQYF. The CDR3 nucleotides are TGTGCCAGCAGCTTGGGAGGGGGGACTAGCGGGGCCTACGAGCAGTACTTC.

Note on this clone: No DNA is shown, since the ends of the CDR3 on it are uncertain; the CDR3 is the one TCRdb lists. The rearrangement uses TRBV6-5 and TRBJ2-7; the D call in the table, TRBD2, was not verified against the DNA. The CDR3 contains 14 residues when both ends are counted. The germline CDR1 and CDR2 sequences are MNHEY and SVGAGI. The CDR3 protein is CASSTSGEAYEQYF.

CDR3 bases: TGTGCCAGCAGAGGACAGAGTGTGAACACTGAAGCTTTCTTT. Translating it yields CASRGQSVNTEAFF. The chain uses TRBV2 and TRBJ1-1; tentative D call: TRBD1 (6 bases). The CDR3 totals 14 residues. Germline CDR1 is SNHLY and CDR2 is FYNNEI. V lost 6 bases to trimming and J lost 0 bases, with 11 bases between them.

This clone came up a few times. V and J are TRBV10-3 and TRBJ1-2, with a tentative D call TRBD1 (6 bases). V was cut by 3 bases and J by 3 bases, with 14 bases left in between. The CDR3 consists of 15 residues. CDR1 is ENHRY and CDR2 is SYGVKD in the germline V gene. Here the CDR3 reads CAISDNREGYYGYTF. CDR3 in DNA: TGTGCCATCAGTGACAACAGGGAGGGGTACTATGGCTACACCTTC.

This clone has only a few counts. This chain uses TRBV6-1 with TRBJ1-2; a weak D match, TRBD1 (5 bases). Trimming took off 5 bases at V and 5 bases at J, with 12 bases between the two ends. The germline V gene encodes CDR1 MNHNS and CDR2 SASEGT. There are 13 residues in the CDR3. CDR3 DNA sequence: TGTGCCAGCAGTTCCAGGGTAGGATATGGCTACACCTTC. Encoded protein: CASSSRVGYGYTF.